This passage covers 8 T cell receptor beta chains from one sample sequenced in a study of regulatory T cells in long-lasting Graves disease. TCR beta libraries were built with iRepertoire HTBI primers and Arm-PCR of CDR3 regions. Each CDR3 protein gets one entry after TCRdb re-called the multiplex PCR reads with MiXCR. The sample holds some 450,000 distinct CDR3 sequences; 23% are singletons and the top ten take about a quarter. The time point: persistent/refractory GD, antithyroid drugs over 5 years with positive TRAb. Extracted RNA from PBMCs served as the source of the TCR library. The specimen was peripheral blood mononuclear cells (PBMCs), collected when the disease was refractory, from a patient treated with antithyroid drugs. The source is a female donor with Graves disease.

This clonotype was seen more than once but under ten times. This sequence joins TRBV10-2 and TRBJ2-2; 7 bases line up with TRBD1. The germline V gene has CDR1 WSHSY and CDR2 SAAADI. V lost 8 bases and J lost 0; bases outside the gene matches: 9. The CDR3 runs to 16 residues. The chain's CDR3 is CASGDSFPANTGELFF. In nucleotides, the CDR3 is TGCGCCAGCGGGGACAGCTTTCCTGCGAACACCGGGGAGCTGTTTTTT.

The chain combines TRBV3-1 with TRBJ1-3, with no clear D. Germline V gives CDR1 LGHDT, CDR2 YNNKEL (reference sequence). The CDR3 runs 12 residues. Between the trimmed V and J ends, which lost 1 base and 2 bases, there was a span of 0 bases. CDR3 nucleotides: TGTGCCAGCAGCCAAGCTGGAAACACCATATATTTT. Residues: CASSQAGNTIYF. Based on the CDR3 plus reference TRBV3-1 and TRBJ1-3, the full variable domain is DTAVSQTPKYLVTQMGNDKSIKCEQNLGHDTMYWYKQDSKKFLKIMFSYNNKELIINETVPNRFSPKSPDKAHLNLHINSLELGDSAVYFCASSQAGNTIYFGEGSWLTVV.

This clonotype came up many times. The chain carries TRBV29-1 and TRBJ2-5, with 8 bases aligning to TRBD2. J lost 5 bases, V lost 1 base, and 3 bases had no gene match. CDR3 length equals 13 residues. Germline V gives CDR1 SQVTM, CDR2 ANQGSEA. CDR3 nucleotides: TGCAGCGTTGAAGGCGGGGGGCCGGAGACCCAGTACTTC. Translated: CSVEGGGPETQYF.

There are a few counts of this clonotype. The chain is built from TRBV20-1 and TRBJ1-2, with D maybe TRBD1 (6 bases). The CDR3 extends over 14 amino acids. With 3 bases removed from V and 5 bases from J, the gap between germline ends came to 16 bases. Germline CDR1 DFQATT, CDR2 SNEGSKA (reference sequence). The CDR3 coding sequence is TGCAGTGCTAGGGATTTTCGGACAGATTATGGCTACACCTTC. It specifies CSARDFRTDYGYTF.

In regard to this clonotype: A read error may be the cause here, since a much bigger clone is one base away. The chain carries TRBV6-9 and TRBJ2-7, with 8 positions matching TRBD1. The CDR3 length is 16 residues. Germline V lookup: CDR1 MNHGY, CDR2 SVAAGI. The CDR3 bases are TGTGTCAGCAGTTACCCGGACAGGGTAATCATCTACGAGCAGTACTTC. Translated, it gives CVSSYPDRVIIYEQYF.

This clonotype was found a few times. The rearrangement uses TRBV27 and TRBJ2-7; 8 nucleotides line up with TRBD2. J was trimmed by 3 bases and V by 6 bases; bases with no gene match: 7. Germline V lookup: CDR1 MNHEY, CDR2 SMNVEV (reference sequence). The CDR3 covers 14 residues. The CDR3 nucleotides are TGTGCCAGCAGCCGGGAGGGACAAATCTACGAGCAGTACTTC. Amino acid sequence: CASSREGQIYEQYF.

The V and J genes are TRBV5-1 and TRBJ2-7; 7 bases align to TRBD2. Germline V gene data show CDR1 as SGHRS and CDR2 as YFSETQ. This CDR3 is built from 18 residues. After removal of 3 bases from V and 3 bases from J, the junction contained 18 bases not matched to a gene. CDR3 loop: CASSSFGGEGPKNYEQYF. The CDR3, as DNA: TGCGCCAGCAGCTCGTTCGGCGGGGAGGGACCGAAGAACTACGAGCAGTACTTC.

This CDR3 is CSAESRYGDYEQYF. The CDR3 nucleotides read TGCAGTGCGGAGTCTAGATACGGGGACTACGAGCAGTACTTC. The chain combines TRBV20-1 with TRBJ2-7; perhaps TRBD2 as D (5 bases). The CDR3 spans 14 residues. Germline CDR1 is DFQATT and CDR2 is SNEGSKA (reference sequence). V gave up 6 bases and J gave up 3 bases, with 18 bases separating them.